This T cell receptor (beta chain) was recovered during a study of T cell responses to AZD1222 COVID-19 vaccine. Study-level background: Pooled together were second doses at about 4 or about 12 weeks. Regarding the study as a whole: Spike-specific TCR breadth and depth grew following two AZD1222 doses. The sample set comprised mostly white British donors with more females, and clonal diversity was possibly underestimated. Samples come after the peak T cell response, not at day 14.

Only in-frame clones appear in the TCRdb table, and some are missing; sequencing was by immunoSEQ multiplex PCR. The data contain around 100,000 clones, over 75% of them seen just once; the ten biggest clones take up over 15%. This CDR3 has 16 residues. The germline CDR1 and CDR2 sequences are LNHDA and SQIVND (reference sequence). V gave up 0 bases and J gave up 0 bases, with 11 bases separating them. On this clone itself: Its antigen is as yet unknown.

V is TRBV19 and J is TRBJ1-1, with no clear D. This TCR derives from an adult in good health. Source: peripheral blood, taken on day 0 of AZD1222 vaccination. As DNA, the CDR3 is TGTGCCAGTAGTATAGAAAGGCTGGTAATGAACACTGAAGCTTTCTTT. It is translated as CASSIERLVMNTEAFF.